What follows are 16 T cell receptor beta chains derived from one specimen sequenced in a study of shared clonotypes between healthy human individuals. Sequencing used immunoSEQ multiplex PCR; TCRdb keeps in-frame clones, though not all of them. The sample consists of about 2.4 million clones, 80% to 95% of them appearing once. The material sequenced was naive CD4+ T cells from PBMCs. Stated subset: CD45RA+ positively selected. The receptors here all came from a man younger than 30 in good health. Some clones in this sample may be carry-over from other donors' samples.

The chain combines TRBV10-3 with TRBJ2-6; 7 nucleotides agree with TRBD1. This CDR3 is built from 16 residues. Germline-derived CDR1 and CDR2 are ENHRY and SYGVKD. V was pared by 10 bases and J by 0 bases, with 9 bases of the junction left unmatched. The CDR3 protein is CASRGTVPSGANVLTF. For the CDR3, the DNA is TGTGCCAGCAGGGGGACAGTCCCCTCTGGGGCCAACGTCCTGACTTTC.

The J gene is TRBJ1-5, the V gene TRBV7-8; tentative D call: TRBD1 (6 bases). Germline lookup yields CDR1 SGHVS and CDR2 FQNEAQ. CDR3 size: 17 residues. Trimming pared 7 bases from V and 2 bases from J, leaving 21 bases between. The CDR3 reads CASTVSPTGFGNQPQHF. CDR3 in DNA: TGTGCCAGCACCGTCAGTCCCACAGGGTTCGGCAATCAGCCCCAGCATTTT.

This chain uses TRBV11-1 with TRBJ2-7; a possible D gene is TRBD1 (5 bases). The V and J ends lost 9 bases and 3 bases respectively, with 21 bases between them. This CDR3 spans 15 amino acids. Germline V CDR1 and CDR2: SGHAT, FQDESV (reference sequence). The CDR3 DNA reads as TGTGCCAGTGCTTCTAGGCAGGGAATTGTCTACGAGCAGTACTTC. It yields the protein CASASRQGIVYEQYF.

The chain joins TRBV6-1 to TRBJ1-5; TRBD1 is a possible D gene (6 bases). This CDR3 region has 14 residues. The ends were cut back, 6 bases at V and 0 bases at J, with 9 bases in the middle. Germline CDR1 reads MNHNS; CDR2 reads SASEGT. DNA for the CDR3: TGTGCCAGCAGCGGACAGAATAGCAATCAGCCCCAGCATTTT. This codes for CASSGQNSNQPQHF.

The genes are TRBV5-4 and TRBJ1-4; 10 bases align to TRBD1. This CDR3 spans 15 amino acids. The germline V gene encodes CDR1 SGHNT and CDR2 YYREEE (reference sequence). Losses at the gene ends were 4 bases for V and 7 bases for J; bases not matched to a gene: 7. CDR3 nucleotide sequence: TGTGCCAGCAGCGAGGGGGGACAGGGGAGTGAAAAACTGTTTTTT. Translated: CASSEGGQGSEKLFF.

This chain connects TRBV27 to TRBJ2-1, with TRBD2 matching over 11 bases. Germline V lookup: CDR1 MNHEY, CDR2 SMNVEV (reference sequence). The CDR3 consists of 15 residues. V lost 5 bases, J lost 11 bases, and 11 bases stayed unmatched. DNA of the CDR3: TGTGCCAGCAGTCCCGATAGCGGGAGGGCCGGGCAGCAGTTCTTC. Its protein is CASSPDSGRAGQQFF.

The chain links TRBV7-7 to TRBJ2-1; possible D gene TRBD2, 5 bases. Germline lookup yields CDR1 SSHAT and CDR2 FNYEAQ (reference sequence). V was cut by 5 bases and J by 4 bases, with 15 bases left in between. This CDR3 comprises 15 residues. The CDR3 DNA follows: TGTGCCAGCAGCCCCGCGGGCGGAAGGTACAATGAGCAGTTCTTC. Translation: CASSPAGGRYNEQFF.

V usage is TRBV5-6 and J usage is TRBJ2-5; D ambiguous. CDR1 and CDR2 (germline): SGHDT, YYEEEE. Trimming removed 2 bases from V and 9 bases from J, with 14 bases in between. This CDR3 spans 13 amino acids. The CDR3: CASSLGPRGSQYF. DNA for the CDR3: TGTGCCAGCAGCTTAGGGCCCCGCGGATCCCAGTACTTC.

V is TRBV14 and J is TRBJ2-4; 9 bases map to TRBD1. Germline loops: CDR1 SGHDN, CDR2 FVKESK. With V trimmed by 2 bases and J by 7 bases, 6 bases remained unmatched. CDR3 length: 15 residues. The CDR3 reads CASSQLRDRANIQYF. DNA for the CDR3: TGTGCCAGCAGCCAACTCCGGGACAGGGCCAACATTCAGTACTTC. Based on the CDR3 plus reference TRBV14 and TRBJ2-4, the full variable domain is EAGVTQFPSHSVIEKGQTVTLRCDPISGHDNLYWYRRVMGKEIKFLLHFVKESKQDESGMPNNRFLAERTGGTYSTLKVQPAELEDSGVYFCASSQLRDRANIQYFGAGTRLSVL.

The chain employs TRBV28 and TRBJ1-4, with 7 bases identical to TRBD1. In germline, CDR1 is MDHEN, CDR2 SYDVKM. V lost 2 bases and J lost 6; bases outside the gene matches: 6. The CDR3 is made up of 15 amino acids. The CDR3 sequence: CASSLPQGNHEKLFF. In DNA, the CDR3 is TGTGCCAGCAGTTTACCACAGGGGAATCATGAAAAACTGTTTTTT.

The rearrangement uses TRBV28 and TRBJ2-7; 9 bases fit TRBD1. The length of the CDR3 is 13 residues. Trimming at V came to 10 bases and at J to 3 bases, leaving 7 bases not matched to a gene. CDR1 is MDHEN and CDR2 is SYDVKM in the germline V gene. CDR3 nucleotides: TGTGCCACTGAACAGGGGGCTCGCTACGAGCAGTACTTC. Translated: CATEQGARYEQYF.

The chain uses TRBV27 and TRBJ2-7, with TRBD2 matching 11 bases. J was trimmed by 6 bases and V by 5 bases; bases with no gene match: 9. This CDR3 comprises 15 residues. CDR1 and CDR2 (germline): MNHEY, SMNVEV (reference sequence). This chain's CDR3 is CASSPLSGRAREQYF. The CDR3 coding sequence is TGTGCCAGCAGTCCCCTTAGCGGGAGGGCCCGCGAGCAGTACTTC.

The chain recombines TRBV7-2 with TRBJ2-2, with D perhaps given as TRBD1 or TRBD2 (5 bases each). V was pared by 4 bases and J by 0 bases, with 9 bases between. Looked up from germline, CDR1 is SGHTA and CDR2 is FQGNSA. The CDR3 is made up of 15 amino acids. The CDR3 DNA sequence: TGTGCCAGCAGCTACTGGGGGTCGAACACCGGGGAGCTGTTTTTT. As protein: CASSYWGSNTGELFF.

This sequence joins TRBV4-1 and TRBJ1-5; 8 nucleotides agree with TRBD1. The CDR3 is 16 amino acids. The V gene end was trimmed by 6 bases and the J gene end by 6 bases; junction bases not matched to a gene: 13. Germline CDR1 is MGHRA and CDR2 is YSYEKL. CDR3 bases: TGCGCCAGCAGTCGAACATTAGGACAGGGCGGTCAGCCCCAGCATTTT. This sequence encodes CASSRTLGQGGQPQHF.

The chain uses TRBV6-1 and TRBJ1-5, with no clear D. Trimming stripped 7 bases from V and 7 bases from J, with 17 bases between. The length of the CDR3 is 14 residues. The V gene's germline CDR1 is MNHNS and CDR2 SASEGT. The CDR3 here is CASTRPRTGQPQHF. The CDR3 DNA reads as TGTGCCAGCACTCGGCCGCGGACTGGGCAGCCCCAGCATTTT.

The genes are TRBV2 and TRBJ2-7; 8 bases match TRBD2. This CDR3 has 16 amino acids. V lost 6 bases and J lost 4; bases outside the gene matches: 14. Germline V gene sequence: CDR1 SNHLY, CDR2 FYNNEI. The DNA of the CDR3 is TGTGCCAGCAGACTAGGTGCCAGCGGGAGAGGGTACGAGCAGTACTTC. Protein sequence: CASRLGASGRGYEQYF.